This T cell receptor beta chain was captured in a study of blood T cell repertoires in COVID-19. About the research overall: Material from acute and convalescent COVID-19 was sourced from the United States, Italy and Spain. T cells, B-cell-depleted T cells, or PBMCs supplied cDNA or gDNA.

Authors' analysis steps: Estimation of nucleated cell counts was performed using reference gene primer amplification. The assay was immunoSEQ multiplex PCR, and TCRdb's table has in-frame clones only and misses some. The V and J calls and clone size come from that table; D and trimming were worked out from the DNA. The table records some 170,000 clones, about nine tenths of them present only once. Regarding this clone: This CDR3 is also generated by other DNA sequences in the sample.

From germline, CDR1 is ENHRY and CDR2 SYGVKD. V trimming: 6 bases; J trimming: 3 bases; junction bases outside the gene matches: 1. The CDR3 extends over 13 amino acids. Sequenced material: peripheral blood. This clonotype was sampled from a woman in her forties or fifties with acute or convalescent COVID-19. This chain links TRBV10-3 with TRBJ1-1, with 10 bases lining up with TRBD1. CDR3 protein: CAISGQGDTEAFF. The CDR3 coding sequence is TGTGCCATCAGCGGACAGGGGGACACTGAAGCTTTCTTT.